This T cell receptor beta chain was obtained from a study of blood T cells in healthy people across ages. This clonotype came up a few times. Extracted total RNA amounted to at least 5.5 micrograms for each sample. A second PCR, run for about 6 to 12 cycles, used a sample-barcoded 5' primer plus a J-beta primer mix. TCRdb redid the calling of the 5' RACE reads with MiXCR, one entry per CDR3 protein. The sample records around 1,000,000 distinct CDR3 sequences, 20% to 25% being singletons. Germline values: CDR1 MGHDK, CDR2 SYGVNS. V lost 0 bases and J 2 bases, leaving 10 bases between the germline ends. CDR3 length equals 15 residues. The same sample was also studied in work on T cells of mothers and their children.

The sample comprised blood. This receptor was taken from a girl aged 2 to 10 in good health. The chain couples TRBV25-1 to TRBJ1-2, with TRBD1 as a possible D gene (5 bases). The CDR3 loop is CASSEYLGGNYGYTF. CDR3 DNA: TGTGCCAGCAGTGAATATCTTGGGGGGAACTATGGCTACACCTTC.